A selection of T cell receptor beta chains follows, all from one sample in a study of cytomegalovirus exposure and HLA in healthy donors. The method was immunoSEQ multiplex PCR; TCRdb's version includes in-frame clones alone and lacks a portion of them. This table has under 200,000 clones, over 60% appearing once. The sample was PBMCs. Source of these receptors: a man between 45 and 60 years old in good health and CMV-seropositive. Each CDR3 is given with its conserved first and last residue. The order of the fields is CDR3 length, V gene, clone size, J gene, D gene, CDR3 DNA, CDR3 protein. D genes are given only for firm matches. Part of the rows lack a size; the others show once, few, many or a class for expanded clones.

len: 16; v_gene: TRBV15; abundance: once; j_gene: TRBJ1-1; d_gene: .; CDR3nt: TGTGCCACCAGCAGAGATCGTACAAATATGAACACTGAAGCTTTCTTT; CDR3aa: CATSRDRTNMNTEAFF
len: 17; v_gene: TRBV4-1; abundance: .; j_gene: TRBJ2-4; d_gene: TRBD2; CDR3nt: TGCGCCAGCAGCCGGGGACTAGCGGGGCCTCTGGGGGACATTCAGTACTTC; CDR3aa: CASSRGLAGPLGDIQYF
len: 17; v_gene: TRBV18; abundance: once; j_gene: TRBJ1-6; d_gene: TRBD1; CDR3nt: TGTGCCAGCTCACAACCGGGACAGGGATGGGATCTTTCACCCCTCCACTTT; CDR3aa: CASSQPGQGWDLSPLHF
len: 20; v_gene: TRBV28; abundance: .; j_gene: TRBJ2-2; d_gene: TRBD1; CDR3nt: TGTGCCAGCAGCCCCCTCCCCCGTCTCCGGGACAGACTAATAACCGGGGAGCTGTTTTTT; CDR3aa: CASSPLPRLRDRLITGELFF
len: 13; v_gene: TRBV6-1; abundance: .; j_gene: TRBJ1-1; d_gene: .; CDR3nt: TGTGCCAGCAGTTTAGTCCGGGACAACGAAGCTTTCTTT; CDR3aa: CASSLVRDNEAFF
len: 14; v_gene: TRBV5-1; abundance: .; j_gene: TRBJ2-2; d_gene: .; CDR3nt: TGCGCCAGCAGTCCTGACAGTCACACCGGGGAGCTGTTTTTT; CDR3aa: CASSPDSHTGELFF
len: 16; v_gene: TRBV28; abundance: .; j_gene: TRBJ2-3; d_gene: TRBD1; CDR3nt: TGTGCCAGCAGTTTACAGGACAGGGTGGGAGGAGATACGCAGTATTTT; CDR3aa: CASSLQDRVGGDTQYF
len: 15; v_gene: TRBV7-3; abundance: .; j_gene: TRBJ1-6; d_gene: TRBD1; CDR3nt: TGTGCCAGCAGCTTAGACGGGACAGATAATTCACCCCTCCACTTT; CDR3aa: CASSLDGTDNSPLHF
len: 15; v_gene: TRBV15; abundance: .; j_gene: TRBJ1-5; d_gene: .; CDR3nt: TGTGCCACCAGCAGAGATACAGGGTCGGGTCAGCCCCAGCATTTT; CDR3aa: CATSRDTGSGQPQHF
len: 16; v_gene: TRBV28; abundance: .; j_gene: TRBJ2-3; d_gene: .; CDR3nt: TGTGCCAGCAGTTTGGTAGGGGACACTAGCACAGATACGCAGTATTTT; CDR3aa: CASSLVGDTSTDTQYF
len: 15; v_gene: TRBV5-1; abundance: .; j_gene: TRBJ2-1; d_gene: TRBD1; CDR3nt: TGCGCCAGCAGCTGGGGACAGGGGGCCTACAATGAGCAGTTCTTC; CDR3aa: CASSWGQGAYNEQFF